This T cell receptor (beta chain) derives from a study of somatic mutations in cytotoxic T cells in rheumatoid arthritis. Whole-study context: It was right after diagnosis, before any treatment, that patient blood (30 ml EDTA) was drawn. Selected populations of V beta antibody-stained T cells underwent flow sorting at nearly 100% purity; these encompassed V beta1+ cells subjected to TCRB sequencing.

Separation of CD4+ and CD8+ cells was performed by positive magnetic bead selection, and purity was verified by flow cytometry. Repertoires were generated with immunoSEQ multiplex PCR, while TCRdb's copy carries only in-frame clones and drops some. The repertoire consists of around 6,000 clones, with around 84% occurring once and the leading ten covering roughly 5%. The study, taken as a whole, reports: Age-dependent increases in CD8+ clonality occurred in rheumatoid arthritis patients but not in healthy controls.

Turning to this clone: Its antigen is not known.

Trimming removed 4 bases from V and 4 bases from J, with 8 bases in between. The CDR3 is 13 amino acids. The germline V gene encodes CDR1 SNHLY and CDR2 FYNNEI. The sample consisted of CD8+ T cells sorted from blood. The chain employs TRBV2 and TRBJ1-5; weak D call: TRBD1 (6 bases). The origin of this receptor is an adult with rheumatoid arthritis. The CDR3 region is CASSGTVNQPQHF. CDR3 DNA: TGTGCCAGCAGTGGGACAGTGAATCAGCCCCAGCATTTT.